The TCR beta chain described here comes from a study of breast tumors, draining lymph nodes, adjacent tissues. Overall study findings and caveats: Tumors had less TCR diversity than lymph nodes, more than nontumor tissue. Most tumor T cells seemingly derive from lymph node, then expand in tumor. Compared with basal-like, luminal-like tumors shared significantly more repertoire with nontumor tissue. That most tumor T cells come from lymph nodes remained unproven.

A single record per CDR3 protein comes from TCRdb applying MiXCR to the multiplex PCR reads. Of some 100,000 distinct CDR3 sequences in the sample, approximately 21% were seen once. Comments on this clonotype: Its specificity is unknown. Germline is not matched at one junction end, which may reflect a read error.

The germline V gene has CDR1 MDHEN and CDR2 SYDVKM. The CDR3 loop spans 10 amino acids. The lymph nodes were axillary draining lymph nodes from breast cancer patients. The clonotype was recovered from a female donor with breast cancer. Some clones in this sample may be carry-over from other donors' samples. Sequencing was performed on axillary lymph node tissue. This sequence joins TRBV28 and TRBJ2-7; perhaps D is TRBD1 or TRBD2 (5 bases each). Written as DNA, the CDR3 is TGTGCCAGCGGGACCTACGGGCAGTACTTC. Residues: CASGTYGQYF.